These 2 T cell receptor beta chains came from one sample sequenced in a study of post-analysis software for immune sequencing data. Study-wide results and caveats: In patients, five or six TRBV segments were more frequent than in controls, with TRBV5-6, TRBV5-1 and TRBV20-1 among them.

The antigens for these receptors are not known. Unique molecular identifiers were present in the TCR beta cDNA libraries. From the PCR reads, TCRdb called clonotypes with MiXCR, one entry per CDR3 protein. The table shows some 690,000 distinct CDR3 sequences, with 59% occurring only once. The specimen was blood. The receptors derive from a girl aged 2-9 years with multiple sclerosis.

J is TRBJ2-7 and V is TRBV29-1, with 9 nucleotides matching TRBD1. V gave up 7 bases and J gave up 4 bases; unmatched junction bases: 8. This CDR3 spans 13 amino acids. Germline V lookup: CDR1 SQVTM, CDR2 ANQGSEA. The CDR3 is CSASGTGWYEQYF. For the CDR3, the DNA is TGCAGCGCCTCCGGGACAGGGTGGTACGAGCAGTACTTC.

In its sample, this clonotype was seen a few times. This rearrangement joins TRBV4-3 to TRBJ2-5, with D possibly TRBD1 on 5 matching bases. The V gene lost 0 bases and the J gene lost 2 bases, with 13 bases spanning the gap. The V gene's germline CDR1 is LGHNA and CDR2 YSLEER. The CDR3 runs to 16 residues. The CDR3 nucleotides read TGCGCCAGCAGCCAAGAATCAGGGCGAGAACAAGAGACCCAGTACTTC. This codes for CASSQESGREQETQYF.